The clone carrying this TCR beta chain was detected many times. Antigen unknown. There are 15 residues in the CDR3. Per germline, CDR1 SGHAT and CDR2 FQNNGV. V gave up 4 bases and J gave up 1 base, with 13 bases separating them. These data belong to a study of regulatory T cells in long-lasting Graves disease. Study-level results: Persistent disease samples used TRBV28, TRBJ1-2 and TRBJ2-5 preferentially. Owing to a sample size that was small, accuracy may have been reduced. Newly diagnosed Graves' patients had higher TCR diversity than persistent ones.

Time point meaning: newly diagnosed GD, antithyroid drugs for less than 3 months. PBMCs were the source of the RNA used for TCR sequencing. From each patient, about 8.3 milliliters of peripheral blood was drawn and collected into an EDTA anticoagulant tube. According to the study, TCR beta libraries were built with iRepertoire HTBI primers and CDR3-region Arm-PCR. TCRdb ran MiXCR on the multiplex PCR reads and lists one entry per CDR3 protein. The data hold around 250,000 distinct CDR3 sequences, with 20% to 25% observed a single time. The sample in question was peripheral blood mononuclear cells (PBMCs), obtained at new diagnosis, from a patient treated with antithyroid drugs. V is TRBV11-2 and J is TRBJ1-2; D not resolved. The sequence derives from a female donor with Graves disease. As DNA, the CDR3 is TGTGCCAGCAGCTCCCCCCGACGAGATAACTATGGCTACACCTTC. It translates to CASSSPRRDNYGYTF.